Given below is one T cell receptor (beta chain) in context. It lacks a known antigen. It has no much larger one-base neighbor in the sample; base qualities were not kept. This sample was included in a study of shared clonotypes between healthy human individuals (dated by TCRdb to between 2020 and 2021). At the level of the whole study: The cohort comprised two women and three men aged 18 to 49 years. Different laboratories and diverse techniques were used to prepare libraries and sequence TCR repertoires, to increase sequencing depth and limit assay-specific biases. To estimate repertoire size and how much clonotype sharing occurs between individuals, the study deeply sequenced the blood TCR repertoires of 5 or 6 healthy adults. Per donor, three plates each were used for CD4 naive and CD4 memory, two for CD8 naive, and one for CD8 memory. Leukapheresis yielded between about 0.85 and 10 billion PBMCs per donor.

Using the deep immunoSEQ assay, TCR CDR3 regions were amplified from genomic DNA by multiplex PCR. Genomic DNA extracted from each cell subset was distributed evenly over all wells of several immunoSEQ 96-well plates, and each plate served as one replicate. For sorted subsets, each replicate PCR was loaded with 200 to 250 ng genomic DNA, equivalent to 25,000 to 30,000 T cell genomes. The purified libraries were quantified using a Qubit 3.0 fluorometer, sized with a Bioanalyzer 2100, and then quantified again using the KAPA Library Quantification kit. Every immunoSEQ 96-well plate was sequenced on a dedicated single-read 150-cycle Illumina NextSeq 550 flow cell. On the study's bioinformatics: Because the immunoSEQ output included only junctional sequences and no quality scores, the filtering could not be the same as the filtering used for full-length reads. Sequences were annotated with PyIR, a Python wrapper for IgBLAST v1.9, and V/J genes and CDR3 were assigned using IMGT germline references. Reads were filtered out if the reads had weak V/J assignments (E-value above 1e-6), no CDR3, stop codons, out-of-frame junctions, or ambiguous translated residues. V3J clonotypes were defined by identical inferred V gene, J gene, and CDR3 amino acid sequence. Percentage overlap between repertoires was computed as shared unique clonotypes divided by the size of the smaller repertoire. Repertoire richness was assessed with RTK rarefaction, the Chao1 estimator, and Recon v2.1 estimates of unobserved clonotypes. For all TCRbeta clonotypes obtained by the gDNA method from a few donors, generation probabilities were computed with OLGA. TCRdb retrieved this table from immuneACCESS and kept in-frame rearrangements only. Not all clones are present; in checked studies, unresolved V genes account for under half, and no reason is known for the remainder. D and trimming were read from the DNA, whereas the V and J calls and clone size are those reported in that table. This sample gives some 2,500,000 clones in total; over 85% of them show up just once. More than 0.35% of the sample rests with the top ten.

The germline V gene encodes CDR1 SGHTA and CDR2 FQGNSA. V loses 5 bases at its end and J loses 5 bases; junction bases beyond the gene matches: 9. The CDR3 spans 16 residues, from the cysteine through the phenylalanine. The CDR3 DNA has 48 bases and is translated from base 1. Overall study outcomes, separate from this receptor: Based on pairwise subsampling, the degree of clonotype sharing among donors was expected to be affected by sequencing depth. When a handful of donors were compared, the shared fraction of clonotypes was about 5% for naive CD4, 3% to 4% for naive CD8, about 2.4% for memory CD4, and 0.4% for memory CD8. Sampling was restricted to blood, and TCR repertoires in tissues likely differ from the TCR repertoires found in blood. Clonotypes shared by all four sorted-subset donors showed higher generation probabilities than non-shared clonotypes. Incomplete sequencing was indicated by rarefaction of sorted-subset datasets, despite the large sequencing depth. Naive subsets generally had larger estimated clonotype richness than memory subsets. Because the study included a small number of donors, the genetic and exposure-history diversity represented was limited.

The donors were healthy, HIV-negative adults with no recently reported acute infections or vaccinations. Every donor was a Caucasian adult living in Nashville, Tennessee, USA. CD4+ T cells were enriched through magnetic negative selection, after which naive cells were positively selected on CD45RA and the remaining negative fraction served as the memory subset. Blood was obtained by leukapheresis, after which PBMCs were separated by Ficoll-Histopaque density gradient centrifugation and cryopreserved in liquid nitrogen vapor phase. Purity and quantity of every magnetically sorted T cell population were checked by analytical flow cytometry. From each sorted fraction, genomic DNA was isolated and quantified by UV absorbance on a Nanodrop 2000c.

The sequence was collected from a man aged 18 to 29 in good health. Some clones in this sample may be carry-over from other donors' samples. The sequencing input was naive CD4+ T cells from PBMCs. The cell subset or site label, read with the paper, signifies: CD45RA+ positively selected. Recombination joined TRBV7-2 with TRBJ2-5; TRBD2 aligns with 12 central bases. The DNA reads as follows: TGTGCCAGCAGCCGCTCTAGCGGGAGGGCCGGTGAGACCCAGTACTTC. Its protein product is CASSRSSGRAGETQYF.